This T cell receptor beta chain was observed in a study of low-dose radiotherapy and immunotherapy resistance in tumors. The wider study: Cohort 1 patients were irradiated with 0.5 Gy fractions every 2 weeks to 6.5 Gy total.

As for time point: after trial treatment. Described treatment: LDRT plus nivolumab, ipilimumab, low-dose cyclophosphamide and aspirin (RACIN trial). Germline V CDR1 and CDR2: SNHLY, FYNNEI. The CDR3 length is 13 residues. Trimming shortened V by 5 bases and J by 4 bases, and 11 bases separated the two germline ends. TRAV and TRBV primers primed cDNA for both TCRalpha and TCRbeta. A constant-region primer paired with the V-primer adapter amplified TCRs over approximately 19 PCR cycles. MiXCR, applied by TCRdb to the reads, yields one record per CDR3 protein. This sample has around 33,000 distinct CDR3 sequences, with approximately 54% found just once.

This clonotype originated in a male donor with gallbladder cancer. This sequence joins TRBV2 and TRBJ1-1; D is perhaps TRBD1 (6 bases). The sequencing here drew on PBMCs, taken after low-dose radiotherapy plus immunotherapy. The chain's CDR3 is CASSTTGTTEAFF. For the CDR3, the DNA is TGTGCCAGCAGTACCACAGGGACCACTGAAGCTTTCTTT. The entire variable domain, with the rest obtained from reference TRBV2 and TRBJ1-1, is as follows: EPEVTQTPSHQVTQMGQEVILRCVPISNHLYFYWYRQILGQKVEFLVSFYNNEISEKSEIFDDQFSVERPDGSNFTLKIRSTKLEDSAMYFCASSTTGTTEAFFGQGTRLTVV.